These T cell receptor beta chains were read from a single sample in a study of T cell repertoires in cytomegalovirus infection. Their target antigens are unknown. MiXCR, applied by TCRdb to the reads, yields one record per CDR3 protein. The sample yields 900,000 to 950,000 distinct CDR3 sequences, approximately 31% seen once. Material: cultured CD8+ T cells from PBMCs, obtained from culture after CMV antigen stimulation. Source of these receptors: a human donor in good health (CMV status not recorded). Some clones in this sample may be carry-over from other donors' samples. Each CDR3 is given with its conserved first and last residue. A D gene is named only where the DNA matches it firmly. Only some rows state a clone size, as once, few, many or a class for expanded clones.

clone_size d_call j_call v_call cdr3_aa cdr3_nt
many . TRBJ2-7 TRBV7-9 CASSLGGRASYEQYF TGTGCCAGCAGCTTAGGGGGCAGGGCCTCCTACGAGCAGTACTTC
. . TRBJ2-7 TRBV29-1 CSVSASLAYEQYF TGCAGCGTCTCCGCGTCGTTAGCCTACGAGCAGTACTTC
many . TRBJ1-2 TRBV7-2 CASSLGPLGQGYGYTF TGTGCCAGCAGCTTAGGCCCCCTAGGGCAGGGCTATGGCTACACCTTC
. TRBD2 TRBJ2-5 TRBV7-8 CASLYIAGTQETQYF TGTGCCAGCCTATATATAGCGGGGACCCAAGAGACCCAGTACTTC
. . TRBJ2-1 TRBV12-3/TRBV12-4 CASRPTVYNEQFF TGTGCCAGCAGACCAACAGTCTACAATGAGCAGTTCTTC
few TRBD2 TRBJ2-7 TRBV12-3/TRBV12-4 CASSLGLAAISYEQYF TGTGCCAGCAGTTTAGGACTAGCGGCCATCTCCTACGAGCAGTACTTC
few . TRBJ1-1 TRBV5-4 CASSLEVGVRKWDTEAFF TGTGCCAGCAGCTTGGAGGTAGGGGTACGTAAGTGGGACACTGAAGCTTTCTTT
. . TRBJ1-2 TRBV19 CASSGGAGYGYTF TGTGCCAGCTCCGGGGGCGCCGGCTATGGCTACACCTTC
. . TRBJ1-1 TRBV6-2/TRBV6-3 CASIYRVNTEAFF TGTGCCAGCATCTACAGGGTTAACACTGAAGCTTTCTTT
. TRBD1 TRBJ1-4 TRBV7-6 CASGTGKEKLFF TGTGCCAGCGGGACAGGGAAGGAAAAACTGTTTTTT
few . TRBJ2-1 TRBV4-1 CASSQDLLAKAEQFF TGCGCCAGCAGCCAAGATTTACTGGCAAAGGCTGAGCAGTTCTTC
. . TRBJ1-1 TRBV6-6 CASSYTGPMNTEAFF TGTGCCAGCAGTTACACTGGCCCCATGAACACTGAAGCTTTCTTT
. TRBD2 TRBJ2-3 TRBV27 CASSKRDRPLDTQYF TGTGCCAGCAGCAAGCGGGACCGACCTTTGGATACGCAGTATTTT
few TRBD1 TRBJ2-2 TRBV4-1 CASSQIGTETGELFF TGCGCCAGCAGCCAGATAGGGACAGAGACCGGGGAGCTGTTTTTT
few . TRBJ2-7 TRBV10-3 CAISGGLENEQYF TGTGCCATCAGTGGAGGCCTGGAGAACGAGCAGTACTTC
. . TRBJ2-7 TRBV27 CASSFGADSYEQYF TGTGCCAGCAGTTTTGGGGCGGACTCCTACGAGCAGTACTTC
few . TRBJ1-1 TRBV3-1 CASSQDHGTGRRGTEAFF TGTGCCAGCAGCCAAGATCACGGAACAGGGAGAAGGGGTACTGAAGCTTTCTTT
. . TRBJ2-1 TRBV12-5 CASGWGFHEQFF TGTGCTAGTGGTTGGGGGTTCCATGAGCAGTTCTTC
. TRBD1 TRBJ2-7 TRBV19 CASMAGTGPYEQYF TGTGCCAGTATGGCCGGGACAGGTCCCTACGAGCAGTACTTC
few . TRBJ2-7 TRBV20-1 CSARAKIGGEQYF TGCAGTGCTAGAGCTAAAATTGGGGGCGAGCAGTACTTC
. . TRBJ2-5 TRBV7-9 CASSLLSEGETQYF TGTGCCAGCAGCTTGTTGTCGGAGGGGGAGACCCAGTACTTC
many . TRBJ2-1 TRBV6-2/TRBV6-3 CASSWTPQFDEQFF TGTGCCAGCAGTTGGACGCCCCAATTTGATGAGCAGTTCTTC
. . TRBJ1-1 TRBV19 CASSIDGRTPTEAFF TGTGCCAGTAGTATAGATGGGCGGACTCCGACTGAAGCTTTCTTT
. TRBD1 TRBJ2-1 TRBV7-6 CASSLRNRGINEQFF TGTGCCAGCAGCTTAAGGAACAGGGGAATCAATGAGCAGTTCTTC
. . TRBJ1-1 TRBV20-1 CSAGQNTEAFF TGCAGTGCTGGACAGAACACTGAAGCTTTCTTT